This entry features one T cell receptor beta chain sequence. The sample is drawn from a study of cytomegalovirus exposure and HLA in healthy donors. The PCR used 60 Vbeta and 13 Jbeta primers. Here immunoSEQ multiplex PCR was the method, and the copy in TCRdb shows in-frame clones only, minus some. The sample yields about 140,000 clones, 70% to 85% seen once. The CDR3 contains 15 residues. Trimming at V came to 3 bases and at J to 5 bases, leaving 10 bases not matched to a gene. Germline V CDR1 and CDR2: SGHRS, YFSETQ. What was sequenced was PBMCs. The rearrangement uses TRBV5-1 and TRBJ1-1, with 7 bases aligning to TRBD1. This clonotype was obtained from a woman between 40 and 55 years old in good health and CMV-seronegative. For the CDR3, the DNA is TGCGCCAGCAGCTCAGAGGGGGCGATGGAGACTGAAGCTTTCTTT. Protein: CASSSEGAMETEAFF. Full variable domain (missing parts from reference TRBV5-1 and TRBJ1-1): KAGVTQTPRYLIKTRGQQVTLSCSPISGHRSVSWYQQTPGQGLQFLFEYFSETQRNKGNFPGRFSGRQFSNSRSEMNVSTLELGDSALYLCASSSEGAMETEAFFGQGTRLTVV.